This is a list of T cell receptor beta chains from one sample in a study of identifying expanded T cells in peripheral blood. Generated by immunoSEQ multiplex PCR, the TCRdb table keeps only in-frame clones and is missing some. The table shows around 90,000 clones, with more than 70% occurring only once. Sequences were obtained from blood. The receptor source for this set is a person aged 18 to 75 in good health. Both conserved end residues are part of each CDR3. The D gene is left open where the match is weak. Expanded clones are given a class, and other clones once, few, many or no size at all.

v_call	clone_size	d_call	j_call	cdr3_nt	cdr3_aa
TRBV20-1	-	TRBD2	TRBJ2-5	TGCAGTGCTGGGGGGGAGCAGTACTTC	CSAGGEQYF
TRBV30	-	-	TRBJ2-7	TGTGCCTGGAGTATAGCGCGGGAGCAGTACTTC	CAWSIAREQYF
TRBV7-2	-	TRBD1	TRBJ1-2	TGTGCCAGCAGCTTGACAGGGACGGGGGGCTACACCTTC	CASSLTGTGGYTF
TRBV2	few	-	TRBJ2-2	TGTGCCAGCAGTTCACAGAGTAGGGAGCTGTTTTTT	CASSSQSRELFF
TRBV28	-	-	TRBJ1-2	TGTGCCAGCAGCCCAACCCCTACAGGCTACTATGGCTACACCTTC	CASSPTPTGYYGYTF
TRBV11-2	-	-	TRBJ2-1	TGTGCCAGCAGCTTTAGAAGGGGGGGCGCAGGGGACAATGAGCAGTTCTTC	CASSFRRGGAGDNEQFF
TRBV6-1	-	-	TRBJ1-5	TGTGCCAGCAGTGAAGCGGAGGCACAGGGAAATCAGCCCCAGCATTTT	CASSEAEAQGNQPQHF
TRBV5-1	-	-	TRBJ2-7	TGCGCCAGCAGCTTCAGCCGGGACAACGTTGAGCAGTACTTC	CASSFSRDNVEQYF
TRBV28	-	-	TRBJ1-5	TGTGCCAGCAGTTTCCTAGGGGGGTCAGGGAATCAGCCCCAGCATTTT	CASSFLGGSGNQPQHF
TRBV7-2	-	-	TRBJ2-2	TGTGCCAGCAGCTTATCCGGGGGAGGCACCGGGGAGCTGTTTTTT	CASSLSGGGTGELFF
TRBV7-2	-	TRBD2	TRBJ2-7	TGTGCCAGCAGCTTAGAAGCGGGACCGGGTGGGGAGCAGTACTTC	CASSLEAGPGGEQYF
TRBV10-1	-	-	TRBJ2-1	TGCGCCAGCAGTGTACGACCCGGCGATGAGCAGTTCTTC	CASSVRPGDEQFF
TRBV7-2	-	TRBD1	TRBJ1-3	TGTGCCAGCAGCCCACAGGGGTTCTCTGGAAACACCATATATTTT	CASSPQGFSGNTIYF
TRBV14	-	-	TRBJ1-4	TGTGCCAGCAGCCAAGGGCTTCGGGCTAATGAAAAACTGTTTTTT	CASSQGLRANEKLFF
TRBV4-3	-	TRBD1	TRBJ2-7	TGCGCCAGCAGCCAGGTGACAGGGGGGCTCTCCTACGAGCAGTACTTC	CASSQVTGGLSYEQYF
TRBV6-4	-	-	TRBJ1-1	TGTGCCAGCAGTGACCATGAGAACACTGAAGCTTTCTTT	CASSDHENTEAFF
TRBV6-4	-	-	TRBJ1-1	TGTGCCAGCAGTGAAAGAGAAGGGAGCGGGAACACTGAAGCTTTCTTT	CASSEREGSGNTEAFF
TRBV6-4	-	TRBD2	TRBJ2-5	TGTGCCAGCAGCCTGACTAGCGGATCGGCCGAGACCCAGTACTTC	CASSLTSGSAETQYF
TRBV5-4	-	TRBD1	TRBJ1-4	TGTGCCAGCAGCTTGGGAGGTACAGGGGGCGTTAATGAAAAACTGTTTTTT	CASSLGGTGGVNEKLFF
TRBV7-9	-	TRBD1	TRBJ2-1	TGTGCCAGCAGCGGGGGGACAGGGGGCATAGTCAATGAGCAGTTCTTC	CASSGGTGGIVNEQFF
TRBV27	-	TRBD1	TRBJ2-7	TGTGCCAGCAGCCTCGGGACAGGGGAATACGAGCAGTACTTC	CASSLGTGEYEQYF
TRBV4-1	-	-	TRBJ2-7	TGCGCCAGCAGCCCTCGAGCCTCCTACGAGCAGTACTTC	CASSPRASYEQYF
TRBV5-4	-	-	TRBJ2-5	TGTGCCAGCAGCGCGGACAGCCAAGAGACCCAGTACTTC	CASSADSQETQYF
TRBV4-1	-	-	TRBJ1-1	TGCGCCAGCAGCCAAGACCACAGGGCGAACACTGAAGCTTTCTTT	CASSQDHRANTEAFF
TRBV30	-	-	TRBJ2-1	TGTGCCTGGAGTTACGCGGATGAGCAGTTCTTC	CAWSYADEQFF
TRBV7-9	-	-	TRBJ1-1	TGTGCCAGCAGCCTCGGTAGGGGGGGTCCTGAAGCTTTCTTT	CASSLGRGGPEAFF